Below, 7 T cell receptor beta chains from the same sample are listed, as sequenced in a study of blood T cell repertoires in COVID-19. Assay: immunoSEQ multiplex PCR; the TCRdb copy retains only in-frame clones and omits some. The profile shows more than 250,000 clones, 88% of them singletons. The sequenced material came from peripheral blood. All receptors come from a woman in her thirties with COVID-19, enrolled during active disease.

The chain combines TRBV5-1 with TRBJ1-3, with D uncertain. The CDR3 runs to 16 residues. The germline gives CDR1 SGHRS, CDR2 YFSETQ. Trimming pared 0 bases from V and 0 bases from J, leaving 10 bases between. The CDR3 DNA reads as TGCGCCAGCAGCTTGGGTTCTTCAGACTCTGGAAACACCATATATTTT. Translated, it gives CASSLGSSDSGNTIYF. Full variable domain (rest looked up from reference TRBV5-1 and TRBJ1-3): KAGVTQTPRYLIKTRGQQVTLSCSPISGHRSVSWYQQTPGQGLQFLFEYFSETQRNKGNFPGRFSGRQFSNSRSEMNVSTLELGDSALYLCASSLGSSDSGNTIYFGEGSWLTVV.

The chain combines TRBV27 with TRBJ1-4; TRBD1 aligns across 8 bases. The CDR3 runs to 14 residues. CDR1 and CDR2 from the germline V gene are MNHEY and SMNVEV (reference sequence). The V and J ends lost 8 bases and 8 bases, in that order; junction bases with no gene match: 10. The CDR3 nucleotides read TGTGCCAGCGGGGATGGACAGGGTTGGGAAAAACTGTTTTTT. This gives the protein CASGDGQGWEKLFF. Full variable domain (outside the CDR3, taken from reference TRBV27 and TRBJ1-4): EAQVTQNPRYLITVTGKKLTVTCSQNMNHEYMSWYRQDPGLGLRQIYYSMNVEVTDKGDVPEGYKVSRKEKRNFPLILESPSPNQTSLYFCASGDGQGWEKLFFGSGTQLSVL.

The J gene is TRBJ1-1, the V gene TRBV6-2 or TRBV6-3; a weak D match, TRBD1 (6 bases). Trimming removed 2 bases at V and 11 bases at J, with 9 bases between. The CDR3 has 11 residues. Germline V CDR1 and CDR2: MNHEY, SVGEGT. The CDR3 nucleotides are TGTGCCAGCAGTTACACAGGGCTTGCTTTCTTT. Translating it yields CASSYTGLAFF.

The V and J genes are TRBV12-5 and TRBJ1-5; D is ambiguous. The V end was cut by 0 bases, the J end by 3 bases, with 15 bases between. There are 17 residues in the CDR3. Germline CDR1 reads LGHNT; CDR2 reads FRNRAP. The CDR3 nucleotides read TGTGCTAGTGGTTTGGTATTAACGGGTCGGGTCAATCAGCCCCAGCATTTT. Its translation: CASGLVLTGRVNQPQHF.

The rearrangement uses TRBV4-2 and TRBJ2-3; 8 positions agree with TRBD2. V was pared by 1 base and J by 1 base, with 7 bases of the junction left unmatched. From germline, CDR1 is LGHNA and CDR2 YNFKEQ. The CDR3 covers 17 residues. CDR3 region: CASSQARGGRGTDTQYF. The CDR3 DNA is TGTGCCAGCAGCCAAGCTCGCGGGGGGCGGGGCACAGATACGCAGTATTTT.

Remarks on this clone: Within the sample, other DNA sequences also encode this same CDR3. The rearrangement joins TRBV6-5 to TRBJ2-1; 10 bases are shared with TRBD1. Germline V lookup: CDR1 MNHEY, CDR2 SVGAGI. The CDR3 is 15 amino acids. The V and J ends lost 6 bases and 2 bases, in that order; junction bases with no gene match: 4. CDR3 coding DNA: TGTGCCAGCAGCCCAGGGACAGGGGCCTACAATGAGCAGTTCTTC. Its protein is CASSPGTGAYNEQFF.

The rearrangement uses TRBV2 and TRBJ1-6, with D tentatively TRBD1 (6 bases). Trimming cost V 8 bases and J 0 bases, with 20 bases left between them. Germline V gene sequence: CDR1 SNHLY, CDR2 FYNNEI. This CDR3 spans 18 amino acids. DNA of the CDR3: TGTGCCAGCCGTCGGGGAGGGGGGGTTAGCTCCTATAATTCACCCCTCCACTTT. It specifies CASRRGGGVSSYNSPLHF. Variable domain in full (rest from reference TRBV2 and TRBJ1-6): EPEVTQTPSHQVTQMGQEVILRCVPISNHLYFYWYRQILGQKVEFLVSFYNNEISEKSEIFDDQFSVERPDGSNFTLKIRSTKLEDSAMYFCASRRGGGVSSYNSPLHFGNGTRLTVT.